A selection of T cell receptor beta chains follows, all from one sample in a study of blood T cell repertoires in COVID-19. The table came from immunoSEQ multiplex PCR; TCRdb's copy has only in-frame clones and leaves some out. The repertoire holds roughly 280,000 clones, with approximately 89% as singletons. The specimen was PBMCs or T cells enriched from blood (not recorded which). The receptors were sampled from an older woman who had recovered from COVID-19. CDR3s include the opening cysteine and the closing phenylalanine or tryptophan. A D gene is named only where the DNA matches it firmly. The size of a clone is reported for some rows only, either as once, few or many, or as a class for expanded clones.

.,TRBJ1-1,.,TRBV7-3,CASSFRPTGTDEAFF,TGTGCCAGCAGCTTCCGGCCAACTGGAACAGATGAAGCTTTCTTT
TRBD1,TRBJ2-3,.,TRBV11-1,CASSLDGTPGGDTQYF,TGTGCCAGCAGCTTAGACGGCACCCCAGGGGGAGATACGCAGTATTTT
TRBD1,TRBJ1-5,.,TRBV2,CASRGQASNQPQHF,TGTGCCAGCAGAGGACAGGCTAGCAATCAGCCCCAGCATTTT
.,TRBJ2-7,.,TRBV6-5,CATGDFRYEQYF,TGTGCCACTGGGGACTTCCGATACGAGCAGTACTTC
TRBD1,TRBJ1-6,.,TRBV6-5,CASSSTGGATSPLHF,TGTGCCAGCAGTTCAACAGGGGGCGCAACCTCACCCCTCCACTTT
.,TRBJ1-1,.,TRBV15,CATSRGGGPTEAFF,TGTGCCACCAGCAGAGGGGGGGGGCCTACTGAAGCTTTCTTT
TRBD2,TRBJ2-1,.,TRBV5-6,CASSLTSGTFGDNEQFF,TGTGCCAGCAGCTTAACTAGCGGGACATTCGGGGACAATGAGCAGTTCTTC
.,TRBJ2-7,once,TRBV29-1,CSVELQVSYEQYF,TGCAGCGTTGAACTCCAGGTCTCCTACGAGCAGTACTTC
.,TRBJ2-3,.,TRBV7-3,CASSQKTRDTQYF,TGTGCCAGCAGTCAGAAGACCAGGGATACGCAGTATTTT
.,TRBJ1-2,.,TRBV9,CASSVGPLGYGYTF,TGTGCCAGCAGCGTAGGCCCTCTAGGCTATGGCTACACCTTC
TRBD2,TRBJ2-7,.,TRBV6-4,CASSDEREKGDEQYF,TGTGCCAGCAGTGACGAGCGGGAGAAGGGGGACGAGCAGTACTTC
.,TRBJ1-5,.,TRBV19,CASSMPGEQNQPQHF,TGTGCCAGTAGTATGCCAGGGGAGCAAAATCAGCCCCAGCATTTT
TRBD1,TRBJ1-6,.,TRBV28,CASHRDSNSPLHF,TGTGCCAGCCACAGGGACAGCAATTCACCCCTCCACTTT
.,TRBJ1-3,.,TRBV5-4,CASSLAGASGNTIYF,TGTGCCAGCAGCTTGGCGGGAGCCTCTGGAAACACCATATATTTT
.,TRBJ1-3,once,TRBV27,CASRQLGSGNTIYF,TGTGCCAGCAGACAGCTTGGCTCTGGAAACACCATATATTTT
TRBD1,TRBJ1-2,.,TRBV4-1,CASSQAGTGGLRGYTF,TGCGCCAGCAGCCAAGCAGGGACAGGGGGTCTGCGTGGCTACACCTTC
.,TRBJ1-4,once,TRBV7-9,CASRIATNEKLFF,TGTGCCTCGAGGATTGCAACTAATGAAAAACTGTTTTTT
TRBD1,TRBJ1-5,.,TRBV19,CASSLGQVGNQPQHF,TGTGCCAGTAGCTTGGGACAGGTGGGCAATCAGCCCCAGCATTTT
TRBD2,TRBJ2-7,.,TRBV11-3,CASSLQRENEQYF,TGTGCCAGCAGCTTACAGCGGGAGAACGAGCAGTACTTC
TRBD1,TRBJ1-2,few,TRBV27,CASSLTGAGGYTF,TGTGCCAGCAGTTTAACAGGGGCTGGGGGCTACACCTTC
TRBD1,TRBJ2-5,.,TRBV15,CATSRPDRGQETQYF,TGTGCCACCAGCCGACCGGACAGGGGGCAAGAGACCCAGTACTTC
.,TRBJ2-7,few,TRBV5-8,CASSSGMRSYEQYF,TGTGCCAGCAGCTCAGGGATGCGGTCCTACGAGCAGTACTTC
.,TRBJ1-1,.,TRBV12-3/TRBV12-4,CASSLQMNTEAFF,TGTGCCAGCAGTTTACAGATGAACACTGAAGCTTTCTTT
TRBD2,TRBJ2-3,.,TRBV5-1,CASSLQQRGRTDTQYF,TGCGCCAGCAGCCTCCAGCAGCGGGGGCGCACAGATACGCAGTATTTT
.,TRBJ2-3,.,TRBV30,CAWSVRGSTDTQYF,TGTGCCTGGAGTGTCAGAGGGAGCACAGATACGCAGTATTTT
.,TRBJ1-1,.,TRBV19,CASSVPMNTEAFF,TGTGCCAGTAGTGTACCTATGAACACTGAAGCTTTCTTT
.,TRBJ1-5,.,TRBV6-2/TRBV6-3,CASSYPGDQPQHF,TGTGCCAGCAGTTACCCGGGGGATCAGCCCCAGCATTTT
TRBD1,TRBJ1-3,.,TRBV7-9,CASRGTGYSRNTIYF,TGTGCCAGCAGGGGGACAGGGTACTCCAGAAACACCATATATTTT
TRBD2,TRBJ2-7,.,TRBV3-1/TRBV3-2,CASSQGLAAYEQYF,TGTGCCAGCAGCCAAGGGCTAGCGGCCTACGAGCAGTACTTC
.,TRBJ2-1,.,TRBV2,CASSLYNEQFF,TGTGCCAGCAGTCTCTACAATGAGCAGTTCTTC
.,TRBJ2-7,.,TRBV28,CASSLTGYEQYF,TGTGCCAGCAGTCTTACGGGGTACGAGCAGTACTTC
.,TRBJ2-5,.,TRBV2,CASSHGAYQETQYF,TGTGCCAGCAGCCATGGGGCCTACCAAGAGACCCAGTACTTC
.,TRBJ1-6,.,TRBV28,CASSLGNRQDSPLHF,TGTGCCAGCAGTTTGGGAAATCGACAGGACTCACCCCTCCACTTT
.,TRBJ2-1,.,TRBV7-3,CASSLGGPGNEQFF,TGTGCCAGCAGCTTGGGAGGTCCTGGAAATGAGCAGTTCTTC
.,TRBJ2-7,.,TRBV3-1/TRBV3-2,CASSQAWAGSYEQYF,TGTGCCAGCAGCCAAGCCTGGGCAGGCTCCTACGAGCAGTACTTC
.,TRBJ1-1,.,TRBV7-9,CASSLAGGQDTEAFF,TGTGCCAGCAGCTTAGCGGGGGGGCAGGACACTGAAGCTTTCTTT
.,TRBJ2-3,.,TRBV27,CASSRGTPSTDTQYF,TGTGCCAGCAGCCGAGGGACACCAAGCACAGATACGCAGTATTTT
.,TRBJ1-5,.,TRBV11-2,CASSFRGSDQPQHF,TGTGCCAGCAGCTTCAGGGGTAGTGATCAGCCCCAGCATTTT
TRBD1,TRBJ1-2,.,TRBV30,CAWSVGSGGGYTF,TGTGCCTGGAGTGTAGGGTCAGGGGGGGGCTACACCTTC
.,TRBJ2-2,.,TRBV5-1,CASSFGASVNTGELFF,TGCGCCAGCAGCTTTGGGGCTAGCGTTAACACCGGGGAGCTGTTTTTT